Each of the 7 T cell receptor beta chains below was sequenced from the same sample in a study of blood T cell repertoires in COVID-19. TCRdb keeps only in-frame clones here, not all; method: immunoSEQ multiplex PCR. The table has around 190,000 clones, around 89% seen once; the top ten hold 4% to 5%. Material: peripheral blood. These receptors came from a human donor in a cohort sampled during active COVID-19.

The chain's CDR3 is CASSSPPGTQYF. DNA for the CDR3: TGTGCCAGCAGCTCGCCCCCCGGTACGCAGTATTTT. This chain links TRBV7-2 with TRBJ2-3; no clear D. The CDR3 spans 12 residues. Germline-derived CDR1 and CDR2 are SGHTA and FQGNSA. V dropped 4 bases and J dropped 8 bases, with 10 bases sitting between them.

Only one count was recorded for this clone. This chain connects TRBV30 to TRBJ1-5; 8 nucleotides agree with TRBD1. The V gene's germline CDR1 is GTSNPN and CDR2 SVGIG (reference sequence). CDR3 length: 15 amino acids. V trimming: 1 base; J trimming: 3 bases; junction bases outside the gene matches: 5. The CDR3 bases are TGTGCCTGGAGTGAGGGACAGGCCATCAATCAGCCCCAGCATTTT. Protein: CAWSEGQAINQPQHF.

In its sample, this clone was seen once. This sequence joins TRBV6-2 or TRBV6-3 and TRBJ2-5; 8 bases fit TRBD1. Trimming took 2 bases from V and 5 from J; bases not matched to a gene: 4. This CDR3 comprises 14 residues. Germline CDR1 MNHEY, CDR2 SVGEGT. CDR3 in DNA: TGTGCCAGCAGTTACCTGGACAGGGAGGAGACCCAGTACTTC. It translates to CASSYLDREETQYF.

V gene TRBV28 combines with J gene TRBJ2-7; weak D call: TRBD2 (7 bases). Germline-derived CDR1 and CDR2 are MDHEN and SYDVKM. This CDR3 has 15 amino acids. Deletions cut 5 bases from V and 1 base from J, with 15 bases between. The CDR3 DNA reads TGTGCCAGCAGTGGGGGGGTTCAGGGGTCCTACGAGCAGTACTTC. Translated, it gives CASSGGVQGSYEQYF.

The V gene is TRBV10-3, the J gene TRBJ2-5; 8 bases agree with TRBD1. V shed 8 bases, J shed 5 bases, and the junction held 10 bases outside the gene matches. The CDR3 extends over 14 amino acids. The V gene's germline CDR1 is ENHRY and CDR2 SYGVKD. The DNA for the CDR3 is TGTGCCATCCGCCCTCAGGGGGCGGGGGAGACCCAGTACTTC. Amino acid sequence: CAIRPQGAGETQYF.

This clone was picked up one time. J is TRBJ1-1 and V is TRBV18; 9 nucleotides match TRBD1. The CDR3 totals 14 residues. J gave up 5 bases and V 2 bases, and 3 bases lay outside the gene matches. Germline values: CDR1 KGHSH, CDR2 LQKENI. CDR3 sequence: CASSPYDRGTEAFF. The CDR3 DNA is TGTGCCAGCTCACCATATGACAGGGGGACTGAAGCTTTCTTT.

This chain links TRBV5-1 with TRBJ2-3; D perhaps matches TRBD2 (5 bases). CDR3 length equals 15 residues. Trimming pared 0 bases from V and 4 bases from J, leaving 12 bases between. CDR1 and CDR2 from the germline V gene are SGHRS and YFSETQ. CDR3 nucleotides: TGCGCCAGCAGCTTGGCGGCCCGGGGTCCAGATACGCAGTATTTT. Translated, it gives CASSLAARGPDTQYF.